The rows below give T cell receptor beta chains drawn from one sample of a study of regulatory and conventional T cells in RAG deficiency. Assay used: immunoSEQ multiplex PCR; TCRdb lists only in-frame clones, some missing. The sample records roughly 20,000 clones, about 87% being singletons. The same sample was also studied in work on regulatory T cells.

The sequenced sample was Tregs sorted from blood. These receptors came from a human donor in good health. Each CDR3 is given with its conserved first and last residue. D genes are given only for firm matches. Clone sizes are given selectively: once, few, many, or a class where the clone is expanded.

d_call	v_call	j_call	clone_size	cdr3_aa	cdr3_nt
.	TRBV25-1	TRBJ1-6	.	CASSESRGRDSPLHF	TGTGCCAGCAGTGAAAGTAGGGGCAGAGATTCACCCCTCCACTTT
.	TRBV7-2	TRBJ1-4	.	CASSPWGFNEKLFF	TGTGCCAGCAGCCCTTGGGGGTTTAATGAAAAACTGTTTTTT
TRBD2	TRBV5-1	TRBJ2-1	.	CASSSRLAGVVNEQFF	TGCGCCAGCAGCTCGCGACTAGCGGGAGTAGTAAATGAGCAGTTCTTC
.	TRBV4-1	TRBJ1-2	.	CASSQGSNRISANYGYTF	TGCGCCAGCAGCCAAGGTTCCAACAGGATATCAGCTAACTATGGCTACACCTTC
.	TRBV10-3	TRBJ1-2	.	CAISESTGTYGYTF	TGTGCCATCAGTGAGTCCACAGGGACCTATGGCTACACCTTC
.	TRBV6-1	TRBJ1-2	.	CASRKQRNYGYTF	TGTGCCAGCAGAAAACAGCGTAACTATGGCTACACCTTC
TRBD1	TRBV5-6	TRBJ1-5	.	CASSLDGTGAQPQHF	TGTGCCAGCAGCTTGGACGGGACAGGGGCACAGCCCCAGCATTTT
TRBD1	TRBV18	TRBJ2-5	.	CASSPSYRTGSETQYF	TGTGCCAGCTCACCATCTTACAGGACAGGGAGCGAGACCCAGTACTTC
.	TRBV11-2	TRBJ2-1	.	CASSDETGWNNEQFF	TGTGCCAGCAGCGATGAGACAGGATGGAACAATGAGCAGTTCTTC
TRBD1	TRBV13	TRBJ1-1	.	CASSLAPGTGGFGAFF	TGTGCCAGCAGCTTAGCACCCGGGACAGGGGGTTTTGGAGCTTTCTTT
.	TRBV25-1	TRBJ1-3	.	CASTWGGTIYF	TGTGCCAGTACCTGGGGGGGCACCATATATTTT
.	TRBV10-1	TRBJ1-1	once	CASSEFSGTAGRAFF	TGCGCCAGCAGTGAGTTTTCCGGGACGGCGGGCCGGGCTTTCTTT
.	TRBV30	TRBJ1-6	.	CAWRFGGPVPLHF	TGTGCCTGGAGATTTGGGGGACCGGTACCCCTCCACTTT
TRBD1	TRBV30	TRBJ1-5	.	CAWSIKGALYREGQPQHF	TGTGCCTGGAGTATTAAGGGGGCGCTATACAGGGAGGGTCAGCCCCAGCATTTT
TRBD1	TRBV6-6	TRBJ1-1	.	CASSFQGAGAFF	TGTGCCAGCAGTTTTCAGGGGGCAGGGGCTTTCTTT
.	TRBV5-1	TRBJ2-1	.	CASRSSGLNEQFF	TGCGCCAGCAGAAGTTCAGGGCTCAATGAGCAGTTCTTC
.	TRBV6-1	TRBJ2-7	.	CASSEGFVRLYEQYF	TGTGCCAGCAGTGAAGGGTTCGTTCGCCTCTACGAGCAGTACTTC
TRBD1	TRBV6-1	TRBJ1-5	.	CASRKTGPLNQPQHF	TGTGCCAGCAGAAAGACAGGGCCCCTCAATCAGCCCCAGCATTTT
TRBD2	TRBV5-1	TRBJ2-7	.	CASRSGTVSYEQYF	TGCGCCAGCAGAAGCGGGACGGTCTCCTACGAGCAGTACTTC
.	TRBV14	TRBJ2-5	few	CASSQAGYLKGQETQYF	TGTGCCAGCAGCCAAGCCGGCTATCTCAAGGGCCAAGAGACCCAGTACTTC
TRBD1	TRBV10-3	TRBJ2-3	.	CAISESRTGIADTQYF	TGTGCCATCAGTGAGTCGAGGACAGGGATCGCAGATACGCAGTATTTT
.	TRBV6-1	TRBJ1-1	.	CASSKVPQGKAFF	TGTGCCAGCAGTAAGGTTCCCCAGGGGAAGGCTTTCTTT
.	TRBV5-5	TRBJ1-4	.	CASSAHPDSNEKLFF	TGTGCCAGCAGCGCCCACCCGGACAGTAATGAAAAACTGTTTTTT
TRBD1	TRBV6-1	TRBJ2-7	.	CASSGGWDSSYEQYF	TGTGCCAGCAGTGGAGGGTGGGACAGCTCCTACGAGCAGTACTTC
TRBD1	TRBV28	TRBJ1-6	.	CASGQGKYGSPLHF	TGTGCCAGCGGACAGGGGAAGTATGGTTCACCCCTCCACTTT
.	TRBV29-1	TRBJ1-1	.	CSVVVRSRSGAFF	TGCAGCGTTGTAGTCCGAAGCAGGTCTGGAGCTTTCTTT
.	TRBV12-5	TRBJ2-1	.	CASGTDRGSSYNEQFF	TGTGCTAGTGGCACAGACCGTGGGAGCTCCTACAATGAGCAGTTCTTC
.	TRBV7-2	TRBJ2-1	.	CASSLQGYTYNEQFF	TGTGCCAGCAGCTTACAGGGCTACACCTACAATGAGCAGTTCTTC
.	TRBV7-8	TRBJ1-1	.	CASSSRTRGTEAFF	TGTGCCAGCAGCTCCAGGACTCGGGGCACTGAAGCTTTCTTT
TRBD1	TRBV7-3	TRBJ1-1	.	CASSRGRGKTEAFF	TGTGCCAGCAGCAGGGGGCGCGGGAAAACTGAAGCTTTCTTT
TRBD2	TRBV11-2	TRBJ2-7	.	CASSLDGLASGGYEQYF	TGTGCCAGCAGCTTAGATGGTTTGGCTAGCGGGGGCTACGAGCAGTACTTC
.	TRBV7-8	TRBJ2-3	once	CASSPWHRTDTQYF	TGTGCCAGCAGCCCGTGGCACCGCACAGATACGCAGTATTTT
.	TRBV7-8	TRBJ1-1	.	CASTLRGENTEAFF	TGTGCCAGCACCCTACGGGGCGAGAACACTGAAGCTTTCTTT
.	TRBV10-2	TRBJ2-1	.	CATAAAAAYNEQFF	TGCGCCACCGCGGCGGCGGCCGCCTACAATGAGCAGTTCTTC
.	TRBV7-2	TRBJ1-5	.	CASSPQGMGNQPQHF	TGTGCCAGCAGCCCGCAGGGGATGGGCAATCAGCCCCAGCATTTT
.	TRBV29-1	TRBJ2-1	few	CSVWENEQFF	TGCAGCGTTTGGGAGAATGAGCAGTTCTTC
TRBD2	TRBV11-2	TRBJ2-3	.	CASSLEGTSGGHPDTQYF	TGTGCCAGCAGCTTAGAGGGGACTAGCGGGGGGCACCCAGATACGCAGTATTTT
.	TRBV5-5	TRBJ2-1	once	CASSLASYEQFF	TGTGCCAGCAGCTTAGCCTCATATGAGCAGTTCTTC
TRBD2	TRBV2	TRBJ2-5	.	CASRRGLAEETQYF	TGTGCCAGCAGGAGGGGACTAGCGGAAGAGACCCAGTACTTC
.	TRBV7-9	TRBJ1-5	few	CASSQGPNQPQHF	TGTGCCAGCAGCCAAGGACCTAATCAGCCCCAGCATTTT
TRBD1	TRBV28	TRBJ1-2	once	CASRRGQGYGYTF	TGTGCCAGCAGGAGGGGACAGGGCTATGGCTACACCTTC
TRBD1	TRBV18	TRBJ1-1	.	CASSRTGGTEAFF	TGTGCCAGCTCACGTACAGGGGGCACTGAAGCTTTCTTT
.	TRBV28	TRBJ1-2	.	CASSSRLGQSMRYTF	TGTGCCAGCAGTTCCCGATTGGGTCAGTCTATGCGCTACACCTTC
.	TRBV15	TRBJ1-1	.	CATSRDVTNTEAFF	TGTGCCACCAGCAGAGATGTTACGAACACTGAGGCTTTCTTT
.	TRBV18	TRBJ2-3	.	CASSPMASATDTQYF	TGTGCCAGCTCACCTATGGCTTCCGCGACAGATACGCAGTATTTT
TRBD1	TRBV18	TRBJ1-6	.	CASALRPGGNNSPLHF	TGTGCCAGCGCCTTGAGGCCAGGGGGAAATAATTCACCCCTCCACTTT
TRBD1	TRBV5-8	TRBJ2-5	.	CASSLTGTGAQETQYF	TGTGCCAGCAGCCTTACCGGGACAGGGGCACAAGAGACCCAGTACTTC
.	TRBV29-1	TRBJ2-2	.	CSVFGVGTGELFF	TGCAGCGTTTTTGGAGTCGGCACCGGGGAGCTGTTTTTT
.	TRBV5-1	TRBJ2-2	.	CASGDTGELFF	TGCGCCAGCGGGGACACCGGGGAGCTGTTTTTT
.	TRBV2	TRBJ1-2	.	CASSVGSGTSNYGYTF	TGTGCCAGCAGTGTAGGATCGGGGACCTCTAACTATGGCTACACCTTC
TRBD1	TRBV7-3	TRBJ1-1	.	CASSSQQGLTEAFF	TGTGCCAGCAGCAGCCAACAGGGGCTCACTGAAGCTTTCTTT
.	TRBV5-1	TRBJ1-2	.	CASSSQGDYGYTF	TGCGCCAGCAGCTCCCAGGGCGACTATGGCTACACCTTC
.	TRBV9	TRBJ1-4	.	CASSPLPGEKLFF	TGTGCCAGCAGCCCTTTACCGGGAGAAAAACTGTTTTTT
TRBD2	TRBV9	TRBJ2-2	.	CASSVKGLGVGELFF	TGTGCCAGCAGCGTAAAGGGACTAGGGGTCGGGGAGCTGTTTTTT
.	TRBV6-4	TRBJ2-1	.	CASGREAGREQFF	TGTGCCAGCGGACGTGAGGCGGGACGCGAGCAGTTCTTC
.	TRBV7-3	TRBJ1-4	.	CASSFIMGNLFF	TGTGCCAGCAGCTTTATTATGGGCAACCTGTTTTTT
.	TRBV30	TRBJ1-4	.	CAWSVHEGVPNEKLFF	TGTGCCTGGAGTGTACACGAAGGGGTCCCTAATGAAAAACTGTTTTTT